The T cell receptor beta chain described here comes from a study of neurological immune-mediated disorders. There were about a million CD4+ or CD8+ T cells used in the sorted libraries. Notes on the study in general: HTLV-1-associated myelopathy led in TCR clonal expansion, while multiple sclerosis ranked lowest, below healthy controls.

This clonotype was counted many times. Its antigen is undetermined. The CDR3 runs to 15 residues. The V and J ends lost 3 bases and 4 bases, in that order; junction bases with no gene match: 9. The germline V gene has CDR1 DFQATT and CDR2 SNEGSKA (reference sequence). Synthesis of cDNA was performed by 5'RACE using 10-nucleotide random UMIs. Every sequencing run gave over 200 million TCR-beta sequences, taken from 15-18 subjects. TCRdb called the 5' RACE reads again in MiXCR, with one record for every CDR3 protein. The sample records some 28,000 distinct CDR3 sequences, under 30% being singletons. The V gene is TRBV20-1, the J gene TRBJ1-2; 9 bases line up with TRBD1. This TCR was recovered from a man aged 45-65 years with HTLV-1-associated myelopathy (HAM/TSP). Sequenced sample: CD4+ T cells from blood. The CDR3 here is CSASHRGQKGYGYTF. The CDR3 DNA follows: TGCAGTGCTAGTCACAGGGGGCAGAAAGGCTATGGCTACACCTTC.